Included here is one TCR beta chain sequence, with context. Its antigen is unknown. Produced via immunoSEQ multiplex PCR; TCRdb's table is partial and in-frame only. In the table there are more than 100,000 clones, roughly nine tenths of which are singletons. The sample is drawn from a study of T cell responses to AZD1222 COVID-19 vaccine. Study details: Pooled in the analysis were second doses at about 4 or about 12 weeks.

The CDR3 is 11 amino acids. CDR1 is MNHEY and CDR2 is SVGAGI in the germline V gene. Between the trimmed V and J ends, which lost 7 bases and 2 bases, there was a span of 5 bases. Study conclusions and caveats: Dominant CD4 TCR responses targeted spike regions 160-218 and 743-854. After the peak T cell response, and only then, were repertoires sampled. Two doses of AZD1222 preceded a rise in Spike-specific TCR breadth and depth.

V and J are TRBV6-5 and TRBJ2-5; D is undetermined. This TCR came from an adult in good health. The sample consisted of peripheral blood, taken on day 0 of AZD1222 vaccination. The DNA for the CDR3 is TGTGCCAGCACTATACAAGAGACCCAGTACTTC. Translated, it gives CASTIQETQYF.